This T cell receptor (beta chain) was recorded in a study of T cell responses to AZD1222 COVID-19 vaccine. Study at large: Second-dose groups at about 4 or about 12 weeks were pooled. Findings of the study overall: Repertoires were obtained solely post-peak T cell response. Most donors were white British, females outnumbered males, and clonal diversity was possibly underestimated.

Using immunoSEQ multiplex PCR, the repertoire was profiled, and TCRdb retains in-frame clones only, with some absent. The sample lists roughly 79,000 clones, around 73% occurring once. This CDR3 contains 16 residues. Germline CDR1 is SGHNT and CDR2 is YENEEA. Trimming removed 5 bases from V and 5 bases from J; junction bases left unmatched: 14. This clone appeared a few times. Its antigen is undetermined. The chain combines TRBV11-3 with TRBJ2-7, with TRBD2 matching 8 bases. The material was peripheral blood, obtained on day 0 of AZD1222 vaccination. This TCR came from an adult in good health. CDR3 sequence (DNA): TGTGCCAGCAGCAAAGGGGACCAGCGGGAGTTCGACGAGCAGTACTTC. This codes for CASSKGDQREFDEQYF.